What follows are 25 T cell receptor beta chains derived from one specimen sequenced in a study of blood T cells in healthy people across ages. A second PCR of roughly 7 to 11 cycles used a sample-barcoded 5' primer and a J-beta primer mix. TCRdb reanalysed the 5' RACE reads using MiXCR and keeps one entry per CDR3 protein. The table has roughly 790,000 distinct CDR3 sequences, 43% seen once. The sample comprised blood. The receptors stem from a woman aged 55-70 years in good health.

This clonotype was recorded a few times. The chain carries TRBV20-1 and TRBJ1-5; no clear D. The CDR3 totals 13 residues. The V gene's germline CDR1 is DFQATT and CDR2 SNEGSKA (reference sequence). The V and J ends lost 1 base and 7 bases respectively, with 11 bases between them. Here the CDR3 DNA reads TGCAGTGCTAGAGGTGGCAGGCTACAGCCCCAGCATTTT. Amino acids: CSARGGRLQPQHF.

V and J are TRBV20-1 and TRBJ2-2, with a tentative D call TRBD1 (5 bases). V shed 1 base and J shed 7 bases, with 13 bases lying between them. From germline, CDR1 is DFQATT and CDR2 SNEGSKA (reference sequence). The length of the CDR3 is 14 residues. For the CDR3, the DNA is TGCAGTGCTAGAGTGCCAGGGCTGGGCGGGGAGCTGTTTTTT. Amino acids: CSARVPGLGGELFF.

The CDR3 loop is CASSSGQGGDEKLFF. In DNA form, the CDR3 reads TGTGCCAGCAGCTCTGGACAGGGGGGGGATGAAAAACTGTTTTTT. V usage is TRBV7-6 and J usage is TRBJ1-4, with TRBD1 identical over 10 bases. The germline V gene has CDR1 SGHVS and CDR2 FNYEAQ. This CDR3 spans 15 amino acids. V trimming: 4 bases; J trimming: 6 bases; junction bases outside the gene matches: 5.

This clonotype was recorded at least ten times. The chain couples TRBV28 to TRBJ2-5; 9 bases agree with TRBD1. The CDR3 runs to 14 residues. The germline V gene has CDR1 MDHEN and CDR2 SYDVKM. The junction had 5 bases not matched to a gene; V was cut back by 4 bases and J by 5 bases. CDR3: CASSSTGGGETQYF. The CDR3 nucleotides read TGTGCCAGCAGTTCCACAGGGGGCGGGGAGACCCAGTACTTC. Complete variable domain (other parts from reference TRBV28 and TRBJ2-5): DVKVTQSSRYLVKRTGEKVFLECVQDMDHENMFWYRQDPGLGLRLIYFSYDVKMKEKGDIPEGYSVSREKKERFSLILESASTNQTSMYLCASSSTGGGETQYFGPGTRLLVL.

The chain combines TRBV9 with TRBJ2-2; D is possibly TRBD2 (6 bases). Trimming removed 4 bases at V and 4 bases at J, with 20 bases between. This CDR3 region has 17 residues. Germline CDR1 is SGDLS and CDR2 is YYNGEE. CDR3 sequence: CASSTNRRDWATGELFF. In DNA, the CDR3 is TGTGCCAGCAGCACCAACAGGCGGGACTGGGCCACCGGGGAGCTGTTTTTT.

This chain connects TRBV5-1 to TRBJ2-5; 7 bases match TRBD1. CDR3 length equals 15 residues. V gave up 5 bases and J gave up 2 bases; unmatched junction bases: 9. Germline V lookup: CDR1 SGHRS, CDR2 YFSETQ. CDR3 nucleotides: TGCGCCAGCAGAACGACAGGGTGGAAGCAAGAGACCCAGTACTTC. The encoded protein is CASRTTGWKQETQYF.

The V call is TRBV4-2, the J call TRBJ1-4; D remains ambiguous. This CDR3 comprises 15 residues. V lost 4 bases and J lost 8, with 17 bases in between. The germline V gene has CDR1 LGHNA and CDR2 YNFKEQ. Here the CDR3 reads CASSLTDREKEKLFF. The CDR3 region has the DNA TGTGCCAGCAGCCTTACTGACCGGGAGAAGGAAAAACTGTTTTTT.

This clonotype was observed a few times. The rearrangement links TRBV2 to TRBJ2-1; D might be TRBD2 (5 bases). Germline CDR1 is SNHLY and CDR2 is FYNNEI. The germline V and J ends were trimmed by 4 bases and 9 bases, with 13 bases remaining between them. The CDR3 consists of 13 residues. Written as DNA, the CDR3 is TGTGCCAGCAGTGTAGGGCTAGCTGGTGAGCAGTTCTTC. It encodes CASSVGLAGEQFF.

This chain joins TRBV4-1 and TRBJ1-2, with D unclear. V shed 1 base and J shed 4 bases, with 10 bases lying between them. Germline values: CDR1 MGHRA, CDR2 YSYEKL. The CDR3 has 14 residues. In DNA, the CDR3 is TGCGCCAGCAGCCAAGGGACGGCGCTCTATGGCTACACCTTC. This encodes CASSQGTALYGYTF.

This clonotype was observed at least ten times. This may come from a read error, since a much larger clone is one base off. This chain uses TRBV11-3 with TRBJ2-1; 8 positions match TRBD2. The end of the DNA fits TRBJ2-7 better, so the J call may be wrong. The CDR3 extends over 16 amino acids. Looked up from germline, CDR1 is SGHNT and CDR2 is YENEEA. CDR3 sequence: CASSVAGPSSYNEQYF. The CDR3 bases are TGTGCCAGCAGTGTAGCGGGGCCAAGCTCCTACAATGAGCAGTACTTC.

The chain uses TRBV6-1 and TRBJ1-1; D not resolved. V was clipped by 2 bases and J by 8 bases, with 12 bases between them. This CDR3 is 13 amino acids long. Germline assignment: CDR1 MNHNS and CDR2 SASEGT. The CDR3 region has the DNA TGTGCCAGCAGTGAAAGGGTAAGCACGGAAGCTTTCTTT. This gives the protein CASSERVSTEAFF.

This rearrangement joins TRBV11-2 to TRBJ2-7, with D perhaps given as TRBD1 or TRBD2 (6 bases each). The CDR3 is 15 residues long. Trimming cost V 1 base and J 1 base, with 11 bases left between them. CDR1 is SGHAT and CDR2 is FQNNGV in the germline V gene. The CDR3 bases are TGTGCCAGCAGCTTAGGGGGGGCAGATTCCTACGAGCAGTACTTC. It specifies CASSLGGADSYEQYF.

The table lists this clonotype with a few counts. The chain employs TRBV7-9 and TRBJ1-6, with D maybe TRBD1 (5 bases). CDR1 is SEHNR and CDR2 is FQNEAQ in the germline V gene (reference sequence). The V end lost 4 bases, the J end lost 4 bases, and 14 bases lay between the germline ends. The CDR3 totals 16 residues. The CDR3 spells CASSSTVQSYNSPLHF. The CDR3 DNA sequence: TGTGCCAGCAGCTCGACAGTACAGTCTTATAATTCACCCCTCCACTTT.

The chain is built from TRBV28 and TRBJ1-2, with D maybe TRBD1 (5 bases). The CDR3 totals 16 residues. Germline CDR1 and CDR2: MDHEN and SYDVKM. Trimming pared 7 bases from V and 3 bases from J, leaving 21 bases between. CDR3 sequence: CASTQGTRGTYYGYTF. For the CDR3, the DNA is TGTGCCAGCACCCAGGGAACGAGAGGGACCTACTATGGCTACACCTTC.

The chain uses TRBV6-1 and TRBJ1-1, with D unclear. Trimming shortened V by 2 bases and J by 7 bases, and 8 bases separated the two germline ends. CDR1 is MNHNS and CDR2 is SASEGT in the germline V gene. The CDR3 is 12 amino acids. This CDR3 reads CASSERAGEAFF. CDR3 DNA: TGTGCCAGCAGTGAACGGGCGGGTGAAGCTTTCTTT.

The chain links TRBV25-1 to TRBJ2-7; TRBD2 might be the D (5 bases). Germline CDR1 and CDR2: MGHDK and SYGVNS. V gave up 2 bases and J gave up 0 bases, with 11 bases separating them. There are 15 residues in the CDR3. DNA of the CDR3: TGTGCCAGCAGTGAAAAGCAGACTATCTCCTACGAGCAGTACTTC. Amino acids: CASSEKQTISYEQYF.

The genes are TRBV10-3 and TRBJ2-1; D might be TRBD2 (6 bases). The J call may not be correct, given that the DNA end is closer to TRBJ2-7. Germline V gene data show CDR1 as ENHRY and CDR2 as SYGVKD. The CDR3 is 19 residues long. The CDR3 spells CAIRVDTRGVRSSYNEQYF. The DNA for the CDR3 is TGTGCCATCAGGGTCGACACGCGGGGAGTCCGAAGCTCCTACAATGAGCAGTACTTC.

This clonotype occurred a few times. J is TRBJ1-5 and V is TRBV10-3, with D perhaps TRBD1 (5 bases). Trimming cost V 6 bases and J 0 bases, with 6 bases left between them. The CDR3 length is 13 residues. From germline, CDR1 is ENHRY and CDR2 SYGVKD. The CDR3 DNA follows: TGTGCCATCAGGACAGATAGCAATCAGCCCCAGCATTTT. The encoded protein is CAIRTDSNQPQHF.

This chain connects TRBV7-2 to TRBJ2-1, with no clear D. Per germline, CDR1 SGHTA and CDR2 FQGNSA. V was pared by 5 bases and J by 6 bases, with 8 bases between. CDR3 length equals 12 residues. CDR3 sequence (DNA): TGTGCCAGCAGCCTACTGGCCAATGAGCAGTTCTTC. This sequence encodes CASSLLANEQFF.

CDR3 residues: CASSLIRGTTYNEQFF. DNA for the CDR3: TGTGCCAGCAGCCTCATCCGCGGGACTACTTACAATGAGCAGTTCTTC. The V and J genes are TRBV28 and TRBJ2-1; the match to TRBD2 covers 7 bases. This CDR3 has 16 residues. The germline gives CDR1 MDHEN, CDR2 SYDVKM. With V trimmed by 6 bases and J by 4 bases, 12 bases remained unmatched.

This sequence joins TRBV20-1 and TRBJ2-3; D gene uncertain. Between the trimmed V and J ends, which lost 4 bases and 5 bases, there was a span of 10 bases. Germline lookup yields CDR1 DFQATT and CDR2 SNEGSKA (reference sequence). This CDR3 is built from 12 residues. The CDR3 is CSAKAAGDTQYF. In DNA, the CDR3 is TGCAGTGCTAAAGCCGCCGGAGATACGCAGTATTTT.

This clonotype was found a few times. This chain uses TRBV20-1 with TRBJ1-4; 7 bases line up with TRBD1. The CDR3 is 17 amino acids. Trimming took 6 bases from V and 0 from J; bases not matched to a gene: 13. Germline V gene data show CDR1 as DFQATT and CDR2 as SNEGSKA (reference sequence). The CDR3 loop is CSASGTAIFATNEKLFF. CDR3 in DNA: TGCAGTGCCAGTGGGACAGCTATATTCGCAACTAATGAAAAACTGTTTTTT.

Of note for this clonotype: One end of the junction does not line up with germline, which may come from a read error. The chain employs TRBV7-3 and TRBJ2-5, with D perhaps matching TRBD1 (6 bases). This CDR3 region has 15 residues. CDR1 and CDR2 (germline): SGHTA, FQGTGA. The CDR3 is CASSSTGHGEETQYF. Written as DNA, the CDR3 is TGCGCCAGCAGCTCAACGGGACATGGGGAAGAGACCCAGTACTTC.

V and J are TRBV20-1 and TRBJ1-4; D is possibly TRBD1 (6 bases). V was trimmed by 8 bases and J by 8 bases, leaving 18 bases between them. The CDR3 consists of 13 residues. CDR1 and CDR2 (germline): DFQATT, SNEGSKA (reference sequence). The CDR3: CSYQQGRREKLFF. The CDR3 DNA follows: TGCAGTTACCAACAGGGAAGGAGGGAAAAACTGTTTTTT.

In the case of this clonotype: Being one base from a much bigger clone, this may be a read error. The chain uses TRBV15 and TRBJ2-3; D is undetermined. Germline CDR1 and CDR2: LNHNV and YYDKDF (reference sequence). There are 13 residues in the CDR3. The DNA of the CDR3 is TGTGCCACCAGCATCCCCGGTGCAGAGACGCAGTATTTT. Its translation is CATSIPGAETQYF.